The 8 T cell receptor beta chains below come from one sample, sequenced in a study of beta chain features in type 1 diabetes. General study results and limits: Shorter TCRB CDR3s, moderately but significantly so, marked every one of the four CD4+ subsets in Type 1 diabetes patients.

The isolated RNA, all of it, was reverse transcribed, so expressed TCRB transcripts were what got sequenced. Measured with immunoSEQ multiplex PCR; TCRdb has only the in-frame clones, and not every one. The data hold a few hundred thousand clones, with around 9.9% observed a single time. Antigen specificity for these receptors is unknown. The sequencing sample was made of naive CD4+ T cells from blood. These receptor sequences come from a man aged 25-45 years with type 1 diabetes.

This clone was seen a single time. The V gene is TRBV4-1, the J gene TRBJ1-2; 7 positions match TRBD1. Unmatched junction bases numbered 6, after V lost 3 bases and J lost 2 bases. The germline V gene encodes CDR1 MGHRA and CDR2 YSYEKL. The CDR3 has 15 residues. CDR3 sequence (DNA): TGCGCCAGCAGCCAGGTCACAGGGGCAAACTATGGCTACACCTTC. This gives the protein CASSQVTGANYGYTF.

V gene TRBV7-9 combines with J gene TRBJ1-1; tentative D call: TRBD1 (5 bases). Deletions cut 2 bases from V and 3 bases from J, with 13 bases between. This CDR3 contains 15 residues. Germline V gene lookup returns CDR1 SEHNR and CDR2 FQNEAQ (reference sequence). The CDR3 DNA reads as TGTGCCAGCAGCTTAATTAAAAGGGGCGACACTGAAGCTTTCTTT. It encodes CASSLIKRGDTEAFF.

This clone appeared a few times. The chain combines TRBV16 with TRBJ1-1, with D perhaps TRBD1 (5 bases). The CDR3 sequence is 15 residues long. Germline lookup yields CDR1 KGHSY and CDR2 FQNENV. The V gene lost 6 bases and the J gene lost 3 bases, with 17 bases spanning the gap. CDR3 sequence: CASRALTQEDTEAFF. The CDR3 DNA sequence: TGTGCCAGCAGAGCTCTCACACAGGAAGACACTGAAGCTTTCTTT.

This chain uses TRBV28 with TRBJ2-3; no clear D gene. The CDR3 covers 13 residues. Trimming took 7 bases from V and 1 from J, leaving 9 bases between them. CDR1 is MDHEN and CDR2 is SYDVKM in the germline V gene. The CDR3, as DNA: TGTGCCAGCATAGACATGGGCACAGATACGCAGTATTTT. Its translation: CASIDMGTDTQYF.

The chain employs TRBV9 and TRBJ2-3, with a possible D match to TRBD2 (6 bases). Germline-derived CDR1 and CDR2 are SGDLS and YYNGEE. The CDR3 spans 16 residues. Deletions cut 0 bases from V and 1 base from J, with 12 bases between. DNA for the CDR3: TGTGCCAGCAGCGTAGAGGGTTCTAGCGGCACAGATACGCAGTATTTT. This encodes CASSVEGSSGTDTQYF.

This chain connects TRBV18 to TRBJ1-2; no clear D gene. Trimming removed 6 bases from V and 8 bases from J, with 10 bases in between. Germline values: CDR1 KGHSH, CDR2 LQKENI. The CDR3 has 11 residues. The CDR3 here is CASSEGGGYTF. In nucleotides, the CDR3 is TGTGCCAGCTCCGAGGGTGGCGGCTACACCTTC.

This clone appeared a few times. CDR3 region: CASNRQGNSPLHF. For the CDR3, the DNA is TGTGCCAGCAATAGACAGGGTAATTCACCCCTCCACTTT. V gene TRBV27 combines with J gene TRBJ1-6; 7 bases line up with TRBD1. With V trimmed by 7 bases and J by 6 bases, 3 bases remained unmatched. The germline V gene has CDR1 MNHEY and CDR2 SMNVEV (reference sequence). The CDR3 spans 13 residues.

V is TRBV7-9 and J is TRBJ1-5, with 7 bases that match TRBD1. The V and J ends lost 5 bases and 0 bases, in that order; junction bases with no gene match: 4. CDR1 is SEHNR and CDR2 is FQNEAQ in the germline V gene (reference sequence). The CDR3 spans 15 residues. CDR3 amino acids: CASSRQGNSNQPQHF. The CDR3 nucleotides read TGTGCCAGCAGCCGACAGGGAAATAGCAATCAGCCCCAGCATTTT. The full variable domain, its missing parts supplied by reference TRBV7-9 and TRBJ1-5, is DTGVSQNPRHKITKRGQNVTFRCDPISEHNRLYWYRQTLGQGPEFLTYFQNEAQLEKSRLLSDRFSAERPKGSFSTLEIQRTEQGDSAMYLCASSRQGNSNQPQHFGDGTRLSIL.